Listed below are T cell receptor beta chains from one sample, sequenced in a study of T cells after yellow fever vaccination. TCRdb re-derived calls from the 5' RACE reads in MiXCR, one entry per CDR3 protein. Of 350,000 to 550,000 distinct CDR3 sequences in the sample, 18% were seen once. The sequences come from PBMCs, collected before the yellow fever booster vaccination. These receptors came from a man younger than 35 who received the YFV17D yellow fever vaccine. The CDR3 runs from the conserved cysteine through the conserved F or W. The D gene is left open where the match is weak. Clone size is given for some rows only: seen once, a few or many times, or a class if the clone is expanded.

V	size	D	J	DNA	CDR3
TRBV4-3	NA	NA	TRBJ2-3	TGCGCCAGCAGCCCGCCCTGGGGGGGCGTTAGCACAGATACGCAGTATTTT	CASSPPWGGVSTDTQYF
TRBV7-2	few	TRBD1	TRBJ1-4	TGTGCCAGCAGCTTATCCTGGGACAGGGGTTTCAAACTGTTTTTT	CASSLSWDRGFKLFF
TRBV7-6	NA	NA	TRBJ2-3	TGTGCCAGCAGCTTATCCCCCGGGGCAGGGGCCACAGATACGCAGTATTTT	CASSLSPGAGATDTQYF
TRBV6-2/TRBV6-3	NA	NA	TRBJ2-5	TGTGCCACCGAGACAGAGGAAGAGACCCAGTACTTC	CATETEEETQYF
TRBV7-9	NA	TRBD1	TRBJ1-2	TGTGCCAGCAGCTTAGGGTTTGTTAAGCCCGGGACAGGGGCGACCTATGGCTACACCTTC	CASSLGFVKPGTGATYGYTF
TRBV7-2	few	TRBD2	TRBJ2-5	TGTGCCAGCGTAGGACTAGCGGGGAGACAAGAGACCCAGTACTTC	CASVGLAGRQETQYF
TRBV7-2	NA	NA	TRBJ1-4	TGTGCCAGCAGCTTAGCCAGGCTCCCTAATGAAAAACTGTTTTTT	CASSLARLPNEKLFF
TRBV27	NA	NA	TRBJ2-2	TGTGCCAGCAGTTTACTTACGGGACGGCTAAACACCGGGGAGCTGTTTTTT	CASSLLTGRLNTGELFF
TRBV4-2	NA	NA	TRBJ2-3	TGTGCCAGCAGCCAAGCGGATTTGGCAGATACGCAGTATTTT	CASSQADLADTQYF
TRBV10-3	few	NA	TRBJ2-2	TGTGCCATCAAGGGGGCCGGGGAGCTGTTTTTT	CAIKGAGELFF
TRBV7-6	once	NA	TRBJ1-3	TGTGCCAGCAGCTCACCCCGGGCGAGTGGAAACACCATATATTTT	CASSSPRASGNTIYF
TRBV7-9	NA	NA	TRBJ1-1	TGTGCCAGCAGGATCGGTTCCACTGAAGCTTTCTTT	CASRIGSTEAFF
TRBV11-2	few	TRBD1	TRBJ2-4	TGTGCCAGCAGCCCAGGACAGGCGGTCCTGGGAAACATTCAGTACTTC	CASSPGQAVLGNIQYF
TRBV20-1	few	NA	TRBJ1-1	TGCAGTGCTTCCAGGAGGTCCACTGAAGCTTTCTTT	CSASRRSTEAFF
TRBV4-3	NA	TRBD1	TRBJ1-1	TGCGCCAGCAGCCAGTTAAAAGGGACAGGGGGTTCGAGGACTGAAGCTTTCTTT	CASSQLKGTGGSRTEAFF
TRBV7-2	few	NA	TRBJ2-7	TGTGCCAGCAGCCGGACCTCCTACGAGCAGTACTTC	CASSRTSYEQYF
TRBV5-1	NA	TRBD2	TRBJ2-7	TGCGCCAGCAGCCTCCTCCCGGGACTAGCGGGGGGTTACGAGCAGTACTTC	CASSLLPGLAGGYEQYF
TRBV7-6	NA	NA	TRBJ2-1	TGTGCCAGCAGCCACAGGGATTCGGCCTACAATGAGCAGTTCTTC	CASSHRDSAYNEQFF
TRBV7-9	many	NA	TRBJ2-3	TGTGCCAGCAGCTTAGGATCTACGCAGTATTTT	CASSLGSTQYF
TRBV7-9	NA	NA	TRBJ1-2	TGTGCCAGCAGCCCTCACAGGGAGCATGGCTACACCTTC	CASSPHREHGYTF
TRBV20-1	NA	NA	TRBJ2-3	TGCAGTGCTAGGGCCCTTGGGGGGCCCGGGGATACGCAGTATTTT	CSARALGGPGDTQYF
TRBV28	NA	TRBD1	TRBJ1-2	TGTGCCAGCAGGACAGGGGGACATGGCTACACCTTC	CASRTGGHGYTF
TRBV9	few	TRBD2	TRBJ2-1	TGTGCCAGCGCTAGCGGGGCCTACAATGAGCAGTTCTTC	CASASGAYNEQFF
TRBV12-3/TRBV12-4	NA	NA	TRBJ1-1	TGTGCCAGCAGCAACCGGCACCTGAACACTGAAGCTTTCTTT	CASSNRHLNTEAFF
TRBV5-1	few	NA	TRBJ1-6	TGCGCCAGCAGCTCCTCTTTGGGAGGGTCCTCCGGGTCACCCCTCCACTTT	CASSSSLGGSSGSPLHF
TRBV29-1	few	NA	TRBJ2-3	TGCAGCGCAACAGGGAGGGTGGGAGATACGCAGTATTTT	CSATGRVGDTQYF
TRBV6-5	NA	NA	TRBJ1-1	TGTGCCAGCAGTTCCCCATTCAGGGGAGGGATGAACACTGAAGCTTTCTTT	CASSSPFRGGMNTEAFF
TRBV18	NA	NA	TRBJ1-1	TGTGCCAGCTCACCCCCGTCGGTGAACACTGAAGCTTTCTTT	CASSPPSVNTEAFF
TRBV23-1	few	NA	TRBJ2-5	TGCGCCAGCAGTATTCCGGGGCGCGAGACCCAGTACTTC	CASSIPGRETQYF
TRBV7-6	NA	NA	TRBJ1-4	TGTGCCAGCAGCTTCGGGGCTAGCGGGATCCCCAAAAAACTGTTTTTT	CASSFGASGIPKKLFF
TRBV7-2	NA	NA	TRBJ2-5	TGTGCCAGCAGCCCCAAAGGGTCGGAGACCCAGTACTTC	CASSPKGSETQYF
TRBV20-1	NA	TRBD1	TRBJ1-6	TGCAGTGCTAGAAAGGGGGCTAAGAGTTCACCCCTCCACTTT	CSARKGAKSSPLHF
TRBV4-3	NA	NA	TRBJ1-1	TGCGCCAGCAGCCAAGATCTGGGATCGGGGACTGAAGCTTTCTTT	CASSQDLGSGTEAFF
TRBV5-1	NA	NA	TRBJ1-1	TGCGCCAGCAGCTTTGCTGTCGGCACTGAAGCTTTCTTT	CASSFAVGTEAFF
TRBV7-9	NA	NA	TRBJ1-1	TGTGCCAGCAGCTGGCCCGGGACCGCGCAAATGAACACTGAAGCTTTCTTT	CASSWPGTAQMNTEAFF
TRBV12-3/TRBV12-4	few	NA	TRBJ2-1	TGTGCCAGCAGTTCAGGACGGAGGAATGAGCAGTTCTTC	CASSSGRRNEQFF
TRBV20-1	NA	TRBD1	TRBJ2-7	TGCAGTGCCGGGACAGACGGATCCTACGAGCAGTACTTC	CSAGTDGSYEQYF
TRBV7-2	many	TRBD1	TRBJ2-5	TGTGCCAGCAGTCAGGGGGCGGGAGAGACCCAGTACTTC	CASSQGAGETQYF
TRBV21-1	few	NA	TRBJ2-2	TGTGCCAGCAACGGACAGAGAGGCGGGGAGCTGTTTTTT	CASNGQRGGELFF
TRBV18	few	TRBD2	TRBJ2-5	TGTGCCAGCTCACCAACGACCTTCAGCGGGGGGGTTAGAGAGACCCAGTACTTC	CASSPTTFSGGVRETQYF
TRBV20-1	few	TRBD1	TRBJ1-1	TGCAGTGCTGGGCCCGGGACAGGCCCGTCAGTAGCTTTCTTT	CSAGPGTGPSVAFF
TRBV5-1	few	NA	TRBJ2-7	TGCGCCAGCGGGGAGAATTACGAGCAGTACTTC	CASGENYEQYF
TRBV27	NA	NA	TRBJ2-1	TGTGCCAGCAGCTGGAGGGACTCCGACAATGAGCAGTTCTTC	CASSWRDSDNEQFF